The present T cell receptor (beta chain) was sequenced within a study of cytomegalovirus exposure and HLA in healthy donors (dated by TCRdb to about 2017). In the study overall: The 500 to 800 repertoires of the first cohort and the 120 validation repertoires were produced on the same platform, according to a later analysis. The aim of the study was to test whether cataloging public T cell receptors could identify signatures of past pathogen exposure. To predict cytomegalovirus infection status, the study combined high-throughput TCR immunosequencing, statistical association of individual TCRs with disease status, and machine learning. Besides the first cohort of roughly 700 subjects, a separate validation cohort made up of 120 different subjects was used.

Donors formed part of the validation cohort, which comprised 120 subjects and was distinct from the first cohort of 666 subjects. Based on the germline V gene (reference sequence), the CDR1 and CDR2 sequences are MNHEY and SMNVEV. V is pared back by 4 bases and J by 4 bases, with 8 bases lying between the germline termini. From the cysteine through the phenylalanine, the CDR3 covers 13 amino acids. Only the CDR3 region is kept as DNA, spanning 39 bases read in frame from base 1. The paper's findings and limits, for the study overall: Subsequent analysis determined that TCRs grouped into clusters in the first cohort also showed a tendency toward co-occurrence across the 120 or so validation repertoires, and roughly 95% of cluster scores exceeded 0. It was suggested by the authors that the approach could potentially be generalized to other disease states and immunological phenotypes. In vitro tests confirmed that a few of the cytomegalovirus-associated TCR beta chains recognize cytomegalovirus antigens. The classifier was reported to diagnose cytomegalovirus status with high specificity and sensitivity in both the original and validation cohorts. Across donors, most TCR sequences were observed very rarely, whereas some public TCRs were present in many individuals. All 110 or so repertoires were used to score co-occurrence in the validation cohort in a later analysis, because that analysis had no HLA typing for the cohort. In the study, 150 to 200 TCR beta chains were listed as associated with cytomegalovirus.

Libraries were built with the immunoSEQ multiplex PCR assay. From the authors' description of their analysis: A statistical classification framework was built for diagnosing cytomegalovirus status from the catalog of TCR beta chain sequences. Sourced from immuneACCESS, this table was stored by TCRdb with only in-frame sequences that have V and J called. A share of the clones is absent; for the studies checked, an unresolved V gene accounts for under half, and the remainder has no known explanation. Clone size and V and J calls were adopted from that table, with D and trimming inferred from the DNA. The sample table shows under 250,000 clones, and around 86% are seen once. 2% of the sample is held by the ten biggest clonotypes. This clone has more than one count but fewer than ten. What antigen it recognizes has not been identified. It has no much larger one-base neighbor in the sample; base qualities were not kept.

The sequence was obtained from a woman younger than 35 in good health and CMV-seropositive. In this chain, TRBV27 is recombined with TRBJ1-5, with an unclear D gene assignment. The sequenced sample consisted of PBMCs. The CDR3 in this case is CASSWTGNQPQHF. The DNA sequence follows: TGTGCCAGCAGTTGGACGGGGAATCAGCCCCAGCATTTT.